Listed below are T cell receptor beta chains from one sample, sequenced in a study of blood T cell repertoires in COVID-19. TCRdb's copy holds only in-frame clones and misses some; the assay was immunoSEQ multiplex PCR. The data contain under 250,000 clones, 75% to 90% of them singletons. The source material was PBMCs or T cells enriched from blood (not recorded which). The receptors derive from a young woman in a cohort exposed to, infected with or recovered from COVID-19 (not recorded which). The CDR3 runs from the conserved cysteine through the conserved F or W. Each record gives: V gene, CDR3 protein.

>TRBV4-1
CASSQEVTGDSPLHF
>TRBV18
CASSPDREDWEKLFF
>TRBV5-5
CASSLGDSQGNQPQHF
>TRBV6-5
CASSFETSGRAGELFF
>TRBV28
CASSLFGQGKNIQYF
>TRBV6-5
CASSYSTQGIYGYTF
>TRBV30
CAWRSDSNEQFF
>TRBV6-5
CASSYGQFNEKLFF
>TRBV6-5
CASSPGFLYEQYF
>TRBV5-1
CASSLGTSERETQYF
>TRBV7-9
CASSRATGDGGNQPQHF
>TRBV5-1
CASSLGVRTGYNEQFF
>TRBV27
CASSRSGTYNEQFF
>TRBV19
CASSDYSGGVNEQFF
>TRBV19
CASSRLAGNSNEQFF
>TRBV5-1
CASSLSPSAGGPGTGELFF
>TRBV6-6
CASAGSNYGYTF
>TRBV10-3
CAISGRTGGNTEAFF
>TRBV1
CTSSQDPFPEVGNTIYF
>TRBV15
CATSRVPRTAPSNTGELFF
>TRBV6-5
CASGLIGGSPLHF
>TRBV19
CASSIEGGPDTQYF
>TRBV6-5
CASSWDSTYEQYF
>TRBV5-1
CASSLESQETQYF
>TRBV11-2
CASRMTGNTEAFF